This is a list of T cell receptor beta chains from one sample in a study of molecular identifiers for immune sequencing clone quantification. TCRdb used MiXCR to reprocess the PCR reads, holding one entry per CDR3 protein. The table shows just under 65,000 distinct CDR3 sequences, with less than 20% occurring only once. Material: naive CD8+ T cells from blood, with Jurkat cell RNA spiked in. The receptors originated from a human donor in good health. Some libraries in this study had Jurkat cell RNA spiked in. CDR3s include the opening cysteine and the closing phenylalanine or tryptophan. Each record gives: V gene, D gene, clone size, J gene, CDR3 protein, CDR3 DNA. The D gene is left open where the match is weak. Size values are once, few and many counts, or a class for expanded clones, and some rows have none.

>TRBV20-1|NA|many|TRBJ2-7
CSARGGSSYEQYF
TGCAGTGCTAGGGGGGGCAGCTCCTACGAGCAGTACTTC
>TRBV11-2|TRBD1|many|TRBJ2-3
CASSPGTGGLVGTDTQYF
TGTGCCAGCAGCCCCGGGACAGGGGGCCTTGTCGGCACAGATACGCAGTATTTT
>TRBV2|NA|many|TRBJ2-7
CASSDRTESYEQYF
TGTGCCAGCAGTGATAGGACTGAATCCTACGAGCAGTACTTC
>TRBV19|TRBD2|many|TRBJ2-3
CASSMSGTSTDTQYF
TGTGCCAGTAGTATGAGCGGGACTAGCACAGATACGCAGTATTTT
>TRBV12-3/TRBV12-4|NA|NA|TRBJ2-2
CAGQESLNTGELFF
TGTGCCGGTCAGGAAAGTCTGAACACCGGGGAGCTGTTTTTT
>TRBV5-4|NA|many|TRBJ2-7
CASSLENGAEQYF
TGTGCCAGCAGCTTGGAGAATGGGGCCGAGCAGTACTTC
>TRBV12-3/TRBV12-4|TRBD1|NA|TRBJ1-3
CACSTGGLGNTIYF
TGTGCCTGCTCGACAGGGGGCCTTGGAAACACCATATATTTT
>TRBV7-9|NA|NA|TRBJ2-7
CASSPPSSLGPYEQYF
TGTGCCAGCAGCCCACCTTCGTCTTTGGGGCCCTACGAGCAGTACTTC
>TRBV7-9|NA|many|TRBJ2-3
CASSPPSFYADTQYF
TGTGCCAGCAGCCCACCTAGCTTTTACGCAGATACGCAGTATTTT
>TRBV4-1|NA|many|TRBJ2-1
CASSQDGGDEQFF
TGCGCCAGCAGCCAAGACGGAGGAGATGAGCAGTTCTTC
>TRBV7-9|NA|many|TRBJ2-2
CASSSEGRGDTGELFF
TGTGCCAGCAGCTCCGAGGGCCGAGGGGACACCGGGGAGCTGTTTTTT
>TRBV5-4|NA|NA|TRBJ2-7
CASSLLTNEQYF
TGTGCCAGCAGCCTACTAACTAACGAGCAGTACTTC
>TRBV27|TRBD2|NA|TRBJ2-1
CASGLAGGPEQFF
TGTGCCAGCGGACTAGCGGGAGGTCCGGAGCAGTTCTTC
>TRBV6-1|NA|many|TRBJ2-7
CASSARESYEQYF
TGTGCCAGCAGTGCCAGGGAATCCTACGAGCAGTACTTC
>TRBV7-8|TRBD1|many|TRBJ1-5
CASSYRDSYGNQPQHF
TGTGCCAGCAGCTACCGGGACAGCTATGGCAATCAGCCCCAGCATTTT
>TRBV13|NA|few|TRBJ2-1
CASSLESSFNEQFF
TGTGCCAGCAGCTTAGAGTCTAGTTTTAATGAGCAGTTCTTC
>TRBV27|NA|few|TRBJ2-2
CASSLGPLFF
TGTGCCAGCAGTCTGGGTCCGCTGTTTTTT
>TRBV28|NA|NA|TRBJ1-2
CASSSPPSGYTF
TGTGCCAGCAGTTCGCCCCCAAGTGGCTACACCTTC
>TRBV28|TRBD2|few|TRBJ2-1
CASSRLAEVNEQFF
TGTGCCAGCAGCCGACTAGCGGAAGTCAATGAGCAGTTCTTC
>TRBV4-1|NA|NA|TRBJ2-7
CASSQEGGPAYKQYF
TGCGCCAGCAGCCAAGAAGGGGGGCCTGCCTACAAGCAGTACTTC
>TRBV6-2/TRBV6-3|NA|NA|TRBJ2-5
CASSYFGGQETQYF
TGTGCCAGCAGTTACTTCGGGGGTCAAGAGACCCAGTACTTC
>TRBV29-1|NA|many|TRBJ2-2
CSVGSGWVDGELFF
TGCAGCGTCGGCTCGGGATGGGTCGACGGGGAGCTGTTTTTT
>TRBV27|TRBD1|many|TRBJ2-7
CASSRTGVFYEQYF
TGTGCCAGCAGTCGGACAGGGGTTTTCTACGAGCAGTACTTC
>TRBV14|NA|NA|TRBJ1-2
CASSSSDSSYYGYTF
TGTGCCAGCAGCTCTTCGGACAGCTCGTACTATGGCTACACCTTC
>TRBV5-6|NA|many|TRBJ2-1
CASSIGEGAASSYNEQFF
TGTGCCAGCAGCATTGGGGAGGGGGCGGCGAGCTCCTACAATGAGCAGTTCTTC
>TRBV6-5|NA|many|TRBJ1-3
CASSYLGTDSGNTIYF
TGTGCCAGCAGTTACCTGGGCACCGACTCTGGAAACACCATATATTTT
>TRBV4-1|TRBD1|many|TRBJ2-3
CASSQLPFDRVFPDTQYF
TGCGCCAGCAGCCAACTCCCGTTTGACAGGGTTTTTCCAGATACGCAGTATTTT
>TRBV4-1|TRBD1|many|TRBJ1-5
CASSQESGRTGINQPQHF
TGCGCCAGCAGCCAAGAAAGCGGCCGGACAGGCATCAATCAGCCCCAGCATTTT
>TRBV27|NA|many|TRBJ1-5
CASSLIVGNQPQHF
TGTGCCAGCAGTTTGATAGTTGGGAATCAGCCCCAGCATTTT
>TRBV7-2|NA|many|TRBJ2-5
CASSLDLGGETQYF
TGTGCCAGCAGCTTAGACCTCGGAGGAGAGACCCAGTACTTC
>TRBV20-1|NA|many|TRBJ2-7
CSARLLNSSYEQYF
TGCAGTGCTAGACTTCTAAATAGCTCCTACGAGCAGTACTTC
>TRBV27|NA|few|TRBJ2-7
CASSFRGQEQYF
TGTGCCAGCAGTTTTCGAGGACAAGAGCAGTACTTC
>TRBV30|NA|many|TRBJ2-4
CAWSGPPAKNIQYF
TGTGCCTGGAGTGGACCCCCAGCCAAAAACATTCAGTACTTC
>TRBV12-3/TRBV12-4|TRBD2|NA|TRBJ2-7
CASSLEASGNGEQYF
TGTGCCAGCAGTTTAGAGGCTAGCGGGAATGGCGAGCAGTACTTC
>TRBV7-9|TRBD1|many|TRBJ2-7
CASSLGPTGPYEQYF
TGTGCCAGCAGCTTAGGCCCGACAGGGCCCTACGAGCAGTACTTC
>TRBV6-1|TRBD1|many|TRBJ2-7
CASSKGQGRSEQYF
TGTGCCAGCAGTAAAGGACAGGGGAGGTCCGAGCAGTACTTC
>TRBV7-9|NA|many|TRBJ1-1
CASSRGFTEAFF
TGTGCCAGCAGCAGGGGGTTCACTGAAGCTTTCTTT
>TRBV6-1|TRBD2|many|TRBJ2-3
CASSELAGTSTDTQYF
TGTGCCAGCAGTGAATTAGCGGGTACTAGCACAGATACGCAGTATTTT
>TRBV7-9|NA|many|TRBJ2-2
CASTPLGLDRNTGELFF
TGTGCCAGCACCCCCCTAGGGCTGGACAGGAACACCGGGGAGCTGTTTTTT
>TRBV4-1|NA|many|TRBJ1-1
CASSQDRRGGAFF
TGCGCCAGCAGCCAAGATAGGCGAGGGGGGGCTTTCTTT
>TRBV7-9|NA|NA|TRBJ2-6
CVSSLGRGEPGANVLTF
TGTGTCAGCAGCTTAGGTCGGGGAGAGCCTGGGGCCAACGTCCTGACTTTC
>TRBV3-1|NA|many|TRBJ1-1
CASSQDASGGTEAFF
TGTGCCAGCAGCCAAGACGCCAGCGGAGGCACTGAAGCTTTCTTT
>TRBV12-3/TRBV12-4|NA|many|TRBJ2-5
CASSLPMWPAVAQETQYF
TGTGCCAGCAGTTTACCTATGTGGCCAGCAGTAGCCCAAGAGACCCAGTACTTC
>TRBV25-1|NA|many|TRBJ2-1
CASSESAGSVGEQFF
TGTGCCAGCAGTGAATCAGCAGGGTCGGTCGGTGAGCAGTTCTTC
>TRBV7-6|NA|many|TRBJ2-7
CASSGLAGEQYF
TGTGCCAGCTCGGGACTCGCGGGGGAGCAGTACTTC
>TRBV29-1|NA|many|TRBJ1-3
CSVEDTGSGNTIYF
TGCAGCGTTGAAGATACAGGCTCTGGAAACACCATATATTTT
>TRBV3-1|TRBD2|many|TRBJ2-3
CASSQGPSGISTDTQYF
TGTGCCAGCAGCCAAGGCCCTAGCGGGATTAGCACAGATACGCAGTATTTT
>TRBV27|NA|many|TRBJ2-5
CASSPPGETQYF
TGTGCCAGCAGTCCCCCTGGGGAGACCCAGTACTTC
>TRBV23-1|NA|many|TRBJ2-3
CASSQLRLALQKSDTQYF
TGCGCCAGCAGTCAACTCCGGTTGGCACTCCAAAAGTCCGATACGCAGTATTTT
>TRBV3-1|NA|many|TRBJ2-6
CASSQRWGPGANVLTF
TGTGCCAGCAGCCAACGTTGGGGGCCTGGGGCCAACGTCCTGACTTTC
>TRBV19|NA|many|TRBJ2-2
CASTGPGELFF
TGTGCCAGTACAGGGCCCGGGGAGCTGTTTTTT
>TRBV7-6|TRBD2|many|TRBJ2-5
CASSLGWSGRAEETQYF
TGTGCCAGCAGCTTAGGATGGAGCGGGAGGGCCGAAGAGACCCAGTACTTC
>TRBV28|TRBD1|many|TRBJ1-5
CASSSGQGYQPQHF
TGTGCCAGCAGTTCGGGACAGGGATATCAGCCCCAGCATTTT
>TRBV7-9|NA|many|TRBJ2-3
CASSLEVTDTQYF
TGTGCCAGCAGCTTAGAAGTAACAGATACGCAGTATTTT
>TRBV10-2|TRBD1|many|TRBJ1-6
CASSEMTGGSPLHF
TGCGCCAGCAGTGAAATGACAGGGGGTTCACCCCTCCACTTT